These T cell receptor beta chains were read from a single sample in a study of blood T cells in healthy people across ages. TCRdb recomputed calls from the 5' RACE reads with MiXCR, one row per CDR3 protein. This sample has roughly 2 million distinct CDR3 sequences, with 40% to 55% found just once. Material: blood. These receptors were collected from a woman aged 40 to 50 in good health. Each CDR3 is given with its conserved first and last residue. D genes are given only for firm matches. Clone size is shown for a subset of rows, as once, few, many or a class of expanded clone.

clone size	V gene	D gene	J gene	CDR3 DNA	CDR3 protein
-	TRBV6-5	-	TRBJ1-1	TGTGCCAGCAGTTACATAACCGGACAGACTGAAGCTTTCTTT	CASSYITGQTEAFF
once	TRBV28	-	TRBJ1-2	TGTGCCACCGGACAGAGGGATTATGGCTACACCTTC	CATGQRDYGYTF
-	TRBV13	TRBD1	TRBJ1-2	TGTGCCAGCAGCGGACAGGGAAAAGGCTATGGCTACACCTTC	CASSGQGKGYGYTF
-	TRBV20-1	TRBD1	TRBJ2-7	TGCAGTGCCCGACCCCGGACAGGGCGCTACGAGCAGTACTTC	CSARPRTGRYEQYF
-	TRBV2	-	TRBJ2-7	TGTGCCGGCAGTGAGCCTTTCAGGGCCTACGAGCAGTACTTC	CAGSEPFRAYEQYF
once	TRBV6-5	TRBD2	TRBJ2-5	TGTGCCAGCAGCCGGAGGACTAGCGGGGGGGCCTACGAACAGTACTTC	CASSRRTSGGAYEQYF
-	TRBV7-2	-	TRBJ2-1	TGTGCCAGCAGTCCTCCCCGAGTTGGTGGTGAATACAATGAGCAGTTCTTC	CASSPPRVGGEYNEQFF
-	TRBV20-1	-	TRBJ1-5	TGCAGTGCTAGTATGAACTTCCCAGGTCTAAATCAGCCCCAGCATTTT	CSASMNFPGLNQPQHF
few	TRBV2	-	TRBJ1-2	TGTGCCAGCAGTCCGAGGGGCGAAGGGTATGGCTACACCTTC	CASSPRGEGYGYTF
-	TRBV6-5	TRBD1	TRBJ1-2	TGTGCCAGCAGAGTGGGACAGTTCATTAACTATGGCTACACCTTC	CASRVGQFINYGYTF
few	TRBV4-2	TRBD1	TRBJ2-6	TGTGCCAGCTATCCGGGACAGGGCCACTCTGGGGCCAACGTCCTGACTTTC	CASYPGQGHSGANVLTF
-	TRBV28	TRBD1	TRBJ1-2	TGTGCCAGCAGTCTGCAGGGGGGCCATGGAGGCTACACCTTC	CASSLQGGHGGYTF
few	TRBV20-1	-	TRBJ2-5	TGCAGTGCTAGAGAGGCAATGGAGACCCAGTACTTC	CSAREAMETQYF
-	TRBV20-1	TRBD1	TRBJ1-1	TGCAGTGCAGGACAGGGGGGAGACACTGAAGCTTTCTTT	CSAGQGGDTEAFF
-	TRBV7-9	TRBD1	TRBJ2-1	TGTGCCAGCAGCTTAGGGGGCAGGGGGTGGTCCAATGAGCAGTTCTTC	CASSLGGRGWSNEQFF
-	TRBV28	TRBD1	TRBJ1-2	TGTGCCAGCAGTTTCCCGCGGACAGGGGATGGCTACACCTTC	CASSFPRTGDGYTF
few	TRBV4-3	TRBD1	TRBJ1-2	TGCGCCAGCAGCCAAGTTCAGGGACAGGGCTATGGCTACACCTTC	CASSQVQGQGYGYTF
-	TRBV20-1	TRBD2	TRBJ2-1	TGCAGTGCTAGCTTCGGGGGGGTCGGCAATGAGCAGTTCTTC	CSASFGGVGNEQFF
-	TRBV2	TRBD1	TRBJ2-5	TGTGCCATAGCGGGACAGGGGGCGGAGGAGACCCAGTACTTC	CAIAGQGAEETQYF
once	TRBV20-1	-	TRBJ2-7	TGCAGTGCTTGGGACGGTAGCTCCTACGAGCAGTACTTC	CSAWDGSSYEQYF
-	TRBV12-3/TRBV12-4	-	TRBJ1-4	TGTGCCAGCAGTCTGGGGGCAGCGGGACTGTTTTTT	CASSLGAAGLFF
-	TRBV6-1	-	TRBJ2-3	TGTGCCAGCAGTGAAGTTCAGGGGGGTTCGCAGTATTTT	CASSEVQGGSQYF
-	TRBV7-2	-	TRBJ2-3	TGTGCCAGCAGCTTACCCGGCCGTCGGCAGTATTTT	CASSLPGRRQYF
-	TRBV4-2	TRBD2	TRBJ2-1	TGTGCCAGCAGCCAAGATCTACCCCAACTAGCGGGAGCTTTGGATGAGCAGTTCTTC	CASSQDLPQLAGALDEQFF
few	TRBV5-1	-	TRBJ2-4	TGCGCCAGCAGCTTGGGGCAGACTAACCTAGCCAAAAACATTCAGTACTTC	CASSLGQTNLAKNIQYF
few	TRBV10-3	TRBD1	TRBJ2-7	TGTGCCATCAGCTTTGACAGGGGGTTTGCCTACGAGCAGTACTTC	CAISFDRGFAYEQYF
many	TRBV5-1	TRBD1	TRBJ2-5	TGCGCCAGCAGCCACCGGGACAGGGGAGAGACCCAGTACTTC	CASSHRDRGETQYF
-	TRBV28	-	TRBJ2-3	TGTGCCAGCAGTCGTCGTGCGGGCACAGATGCGCAGTATTTT	CASSRRAGTDAQYF
-	TRBV3-1	TRBD1	TRBJ2-6	TGTGCCAGCAGCCAGAGGGACAGATTCTCTGGGGCCAACGTCCTGACTTTC	CASSQRDRFSGANVLTF
-	TRBV9	TRBD2	TRBJ2-1	TGTGCCAGCAGCGTAGGCTCTAGCGGGGGGGACAATGAGCAGTTCTTC	CASSVGSSGGDNEQFF
-	TRBV9	-	TRBJ2-5	TGTGCCAGCAGCGTCGCCCAGCTGCTGGACAGACAAGAGACCCAGTACTTC	CASSVAQLLDRQETQYF
-	TRBV18	-	TRBJ2-3	TGTGCCAGCTCACCAAGCGCAAGGGCAACAGATACGCAGTATTTT	CASSPSARATDTQYF
-	TRBV2	TRBD1	TRBJ2-6	TGTGCCAGCAGAGAGACAGGGGGTCTCCTTCCTGGGGCCAACGTCCTGACTTTC	CASRETGGLLPGANVLTF
few	TRBV6-1	-	TRBJ1-1	TGTGCCAGCAGTGGTGAAGCGAACACTGAAGCTTTCTTT	CASSGEANTEAFF
few	TRBV5-5	-	TRBJ1-4	TGTGCCAGCAGCTTGAGGAGGGATGGTGGGGTGTTTTTT	CASSLRRDGGVFF
-	TRBV9	-	TRBJ2-2	TGTGCCAGCAGCGCGCAGGGAGGACGAATCCCCGGGGAGCTGTTTTTT	CASSAQGGRIPGELFF
-	TRBV7-2	-	TRBJ2-7	TGTGCCAGCAGCTTAGAAGGTATCGAGCAGTACTTC	CASSLEGIEQYF
-	TRBV4-1	TRBD1	TRBJ2-5	TGCGCCGGCAGCCAAGCGACAGTTCGGACAGGGGAAGAGACCCAGTACTTC	CAGSQATVRTGEETQYF
few	TRBV10-3	-	TRBJ2-1	TGTGCCATCAGTGAGCCGGGGAACGATGAGCAGTTCTTC	CAISEPGNDEQFF
-	TRBV20-1	TRBD1	TRBJ2-5	TGCAGTGCTCACAGGGGTTCGGAGACCCAGTACTTC	CSAHRGSETQYF
-	TRBV5-1	-	TRBJ1-4	TGCGCCAGCAGCTTGGGGTCGGAGGCCCAAAAACTGTTTTTT	CASSLGSEAQKLFF
few	TRBV7-2	TRBD2	TRBJ2-3	TGTGCCAGTCATGCGGGGGGCCCTAGCACAGATACGCAGTATTTT	CASHAGGPSTDTQYF
-	TRBV7-2	-	TRBJ2-7	TGTGCCAGCAGCCTCCTCTGGGCTAGCGAGCAGTACTTC	CASSLLWASEQYF
-	TRBV7-2	-	TRBJ1-1	TGTGCCAGCAACGGACAGTCCGGGCTCGTCACTGAAGCTTTCTTT	CASNGQSGLVTEAFF
-	TRBV20-1	-	TRBJ1-1	TGCAGTGCTAGCCTGACACGGTTGGACACTGAAGCTTTCTTT	CSASLTRLDTEAFF
-	TRBV6-5	-	TRBJ1-4	TGTGCCAGCAGTAACTATCAGGCGACTAATGAAAAACTGTTTTTT	CASSNYQATNEKLFF
-	TRBV29-1	TRBD1	TRBJ2-4	TGCAGCGCCCGGGACAGGGGGCGCGGAGCCAAAAACATTCAGTACTTC	CSARDRGRGAKNIQYF
-	TRBV4-1	-	TRBJ2-7	TGCGCCAGCAGCCAAGATGGGGGGGGGGCTTACGAGCAGTACTTC	CASSQDGGGAYEQYF
-	TRBV20-1	-	TRBJ2-5	TGCAGTGCACGGGACACCACCGATGAGCAGTACTTC	CSARDTTDEQYF
few	TRBV12-3/TRBV12-4	TRBD2	TRBJ2-1	TGTGCCAGCAGTTACTTAGCGGGGGTCCGACTCAATGAGCAGTTCTTC	CASSYLAGVRLNEQFF
-	TRBV4-3	TRBD2	TRBJ2-7	TGCGCCAGCAGCCTAGGGGTGCTAGCGGGGGGTTACGAGCAGTACTTC	CASSLGVLAGGYEQYF
once	TRBV15	-	TRBJ2-3	TGTGCCACCAGCAGAGACCAGGAAGCAGATACGCAGTATTTT	CATSRDQEADTQYF
few	TRBV7-2	-	TRBJ2-7	TGTGCCAGCAGCTTAACCTGGCAGACCTACGAGCAGTACTTC	CASSLTWQTYEQYF